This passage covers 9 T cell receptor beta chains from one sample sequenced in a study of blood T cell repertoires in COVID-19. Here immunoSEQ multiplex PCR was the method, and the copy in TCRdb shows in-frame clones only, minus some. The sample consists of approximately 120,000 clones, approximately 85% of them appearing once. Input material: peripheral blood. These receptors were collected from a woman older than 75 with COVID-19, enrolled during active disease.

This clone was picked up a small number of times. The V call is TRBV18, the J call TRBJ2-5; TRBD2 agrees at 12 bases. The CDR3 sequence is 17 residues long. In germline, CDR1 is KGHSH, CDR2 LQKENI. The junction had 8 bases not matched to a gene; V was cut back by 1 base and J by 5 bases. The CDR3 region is CASSPQGLAGGPETQYF. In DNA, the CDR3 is TGTGCCAGCTCACCACAAGGGCTAGCGGGAGGGCCGGAGACCCAGTACTTC.

CDR3 region: CASSSRQGLTDTQYF. DNA for the CDR3: TGTGCCAGCTCATCACGACAGGGGTTAACAGATACGCAGTATTTT. The V and J genes are TRBV18 and TRBJ2-3; TRBD1 aligns across 8 bases. The V gene end was trimmed by 5 bases and the J gene end by 3 bases; junction bases not matched to a gene: 7. The CDR3 loop spans 15 amino acids. Germline V lookup: CDR1 KGHSH, CDR2 LQKENI.

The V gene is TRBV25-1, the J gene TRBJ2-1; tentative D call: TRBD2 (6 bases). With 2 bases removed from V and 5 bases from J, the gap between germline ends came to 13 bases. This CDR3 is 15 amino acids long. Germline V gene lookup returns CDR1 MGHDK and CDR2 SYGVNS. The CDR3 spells CASSERGNRNNEQFF. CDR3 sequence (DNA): TGTGCCAGCAGTGAACGGGGGAATAGGAACAATGAGCAGTTCTTC.

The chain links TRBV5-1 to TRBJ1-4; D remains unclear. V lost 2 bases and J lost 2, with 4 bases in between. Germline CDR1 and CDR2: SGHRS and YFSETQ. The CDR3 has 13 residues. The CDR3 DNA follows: TGCGCCAGCAGCTTCGGTACTAATGAAAAACTGTTTTTT. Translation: CASSFGTNEKLFF.

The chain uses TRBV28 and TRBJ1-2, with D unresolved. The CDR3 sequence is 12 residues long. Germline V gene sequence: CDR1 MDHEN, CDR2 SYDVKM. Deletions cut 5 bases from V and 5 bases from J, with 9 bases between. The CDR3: CASSVLQYGYTF. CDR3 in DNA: TGTGCCAGCAGTGTGCTGCAGTATGGCTACACCTTC.

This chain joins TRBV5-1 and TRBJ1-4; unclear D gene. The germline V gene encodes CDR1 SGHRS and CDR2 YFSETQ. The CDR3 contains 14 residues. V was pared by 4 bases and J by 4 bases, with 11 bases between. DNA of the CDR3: TGCGCCAGCAGCGGGTCGGGGATTAATGAAAAACTGTTTTTT. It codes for CASSGSGINEKLFF.

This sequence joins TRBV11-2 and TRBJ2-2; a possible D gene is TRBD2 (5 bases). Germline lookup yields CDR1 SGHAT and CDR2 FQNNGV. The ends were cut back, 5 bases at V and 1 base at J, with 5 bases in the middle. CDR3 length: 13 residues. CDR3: CASSRGNTGELFF. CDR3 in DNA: TGTGCCAGCAGCCGGGGGAACACCGGGGAGCTGTTTTTT.

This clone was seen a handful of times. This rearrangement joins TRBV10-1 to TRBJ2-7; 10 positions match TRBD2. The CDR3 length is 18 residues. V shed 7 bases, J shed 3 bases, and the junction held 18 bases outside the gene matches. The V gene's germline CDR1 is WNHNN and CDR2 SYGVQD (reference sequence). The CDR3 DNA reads TGCGCCAGCATTGATTCCCCTAGAGCGGGAGGGGGGATCTACGAGCAGTACTTC. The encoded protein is CASIDSPRAGGGIYEQYF.

CDR3 bases: TGTGCCTCTAGACAGGGGCCAGGGGGTGAGCAGTTCTTC. Residues: CASRQGPGGEQFF. The rearrangement joins TRBV28 to TRBJ2-1, with 8 bases that match TRBD1. This CDR3 spans 13 amino acids. Per the germline V gene, CDR1 is MDHEN and CDR2 is SYDVKM. V trimming: 11 bases; J trimming: 9 bases; junction bases outside the gene matches: 12.